A selection of T cell receptor beta chains follows, all from one sample in a study of blood T cells in healthy people across ages. TCRdb used MiXCR to reprocess the 5' RACE reads, holding one entry per CDR3 protein. The sample contains 1.5 million to 2 million distinct CDR3 sequences, 28% of which appear only once. Sequenced input: blood. These receptors were obtained from a woman under 40 in good health. Both conserved end residues are part of each CDR3. D genes are given only for firm matches. Clone size is not always given. Where it is, it says once, few, many or a class for expanded clones.

D,V,size,J,CDR3,DNA
TRBD1,TRBV9,NA,TRBJ2-5,CASSYSGTGEETQYF,TGTGCCAGCAGCTATTCCGGGACAGGAGAAGAGACCCAGTACTTC
NA,TRBV12-3/TRBV12-4,NA,TRBJ2-7,CASAPRLGSYEQYF,TGTGCCAGCGCACCGAGACTGGGCTCCTACGAGCAGTACTTC
TRBD1,TRBV10-3,NA,TRBJ2-7,CTISGSRDRAYEQYF,TGTACCATCAGTGGGTCCAGGGACAGGGCGTACGAGCAGTACTTC
TRBD2,TRBV20-1,many,TRBJ2-4,CSAPMGRGAKNIQYF,TGCAGTGCACCGATGGGGAGGGGAGCCAAAAACATTCAGTACTTC
TRBD1,TRBV11-2,many,TRBJ2-5,CASSLKAGQGADREQYF,TGTGCCAGCAGCTTAAAAGCGGGACAGGGGGCGGATCGTGAGCAGTACTTC
NA,TRBV25-1,NA,TRBJ1-2,CASSEPEYGGYTF,TGTGCCAGCAGTGAACCGGAATACGGGGGCTACACCTTC
NA,TRBV12-3/TRBV12-4,NA,TRBJ1-2,CASRPAGANYGYTF,TGTGCCAGCAGGCCCGCGGGCGCTAACTATGGCTACACCTTC
NA,TRBV12-3/TRBV12-4,few,TRBJ2-2,CASSPGGGIGELFF,TGTGCCAGCAGCCCTGGAGGGGGCATCGGGGAGCTGTTTTTT
TRBD2,TRBV6-1,NA,TRBJ2-1,CASSRGTSGRSHNEQFF,TGTGCCAGCAGTCGGGGAACTAGCGGGAGATCCCACAATGAGCAGTTCTTC
NA,TRBV7-2,NA,TRBJ1-4,CASSLGPGSDEKLFF,TGTGCCAGCAGCTTAGGGCCCGGGTCCGATGAAAAACTGTTTTTT
NA,TRBV7-2,few,TRBJ2-5,CASSTEGGPETQYF,TGTGCCAGCAGTACAGAGGGGGGCCCAGAGACCCAGTACTTC
NA,TRBV5-1,NA,TRBJ2-6,CACSQTSPGANVLTF,TGCGCCTGCAGCCAGACTAGTCCTGGGGCCAACGTCCTGACTTTC
TRBD2,TRBV19,NA,TRBJ2-5,CASGTSGRSAQETQYF,TGTGCCAGTGGGACTAGCGGGAGGTCTGCCCAAGAGACCCAGTACTTC
NA,TRBV28,many,TRBJ2-7,CASSLYTAAYEQYF,TGTGCCAGCAGTTTGTACACAGCAGCCTACGAGCAGTACTTC